This TCR beta chain stems from a study of T cell repertoires in cytomegalovirus infection. General study findings and limits: Predominance within the ex vivo response was attributable to HLA-C-restricted CMV-specific TCR beta clonotypes.

This clonotype occurred a few times. Its antigen is as yet unknown. Via MiXCR, TCRdb re-called the reads, giving one row per CDR3 protein. The sample carries 360,000 or so distinct CDR3 sequences, approximately 35% recorded once. Per the germline V gene, CDR1 is SGHVS and CDR2 is FNYEAQ. There are 19 residues in the CDR3. V lost 5 bases, J lost 0 bases, and 24 bases lay in between. The chain is built from TRBV7-6 and TRBJ2-3, with a tentative D call TRBD2 (6 bases). The receptor was isolated from a human donor in good health (CMV status not recorded). Some clones in this sample may be carry-over from other donors' samples. Sample: cultured PBMCs, taken from culture after CMV antigen stimulation. This chain's CDR3 is CASSGRDLLRRGSTDTQYF. For the CDR3, the DNA is TGTGCCAGCAGCGGAAGGGACTTATTAAGGCGAGGGAGCACAGATACGCAGTATTTT.